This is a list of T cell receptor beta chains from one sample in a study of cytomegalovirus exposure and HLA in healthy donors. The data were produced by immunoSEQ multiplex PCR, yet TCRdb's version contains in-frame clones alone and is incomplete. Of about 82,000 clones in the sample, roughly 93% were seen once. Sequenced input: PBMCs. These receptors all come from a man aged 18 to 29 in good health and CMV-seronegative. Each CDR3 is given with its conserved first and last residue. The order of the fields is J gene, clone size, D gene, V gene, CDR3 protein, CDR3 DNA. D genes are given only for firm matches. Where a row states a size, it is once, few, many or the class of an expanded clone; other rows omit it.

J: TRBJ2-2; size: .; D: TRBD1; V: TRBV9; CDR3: CASSEWDRANTGELFF; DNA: TGTGCCAGCAGCGAGTGGGACAGAGCAAACACCGGGGAGCTGTTTTTT
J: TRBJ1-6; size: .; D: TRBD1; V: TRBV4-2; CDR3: CASSQDEGAGSPLHF; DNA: TGTGCCAGCAGCCAAGATGAGGGGGCAGGGTCACCCCTCCACTTT
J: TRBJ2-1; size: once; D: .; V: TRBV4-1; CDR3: CASSQGLGSYNEQFF; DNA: TGCGCCAGCAGCCAAGGACTCGGCTCCTACAATGAGCAGTTCTTC
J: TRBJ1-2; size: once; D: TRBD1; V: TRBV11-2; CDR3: CASSFDRGSFYGYTF; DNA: TGTGCCAGCAGCTTCGACAGGGGATCCTTCTATGGCTACACCTTC
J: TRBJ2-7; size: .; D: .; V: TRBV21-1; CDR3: CASSPDRLFTYEQYF; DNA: TGTGCCAGCAGCCCCGACAGACTGTTTACCTACGAGCAGTACTTC
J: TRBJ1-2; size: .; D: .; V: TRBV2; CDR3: CASSEVRAVANYGYTF; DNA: TGTGCCAGCAGTGAGGTCAGGGCTGTGGCCAACTATGGCTACACCTTC
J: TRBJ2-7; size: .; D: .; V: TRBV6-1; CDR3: CASSSAYEQYF; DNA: TGTGCCAGCAGTTCCGCCTACGAGCAGTACTTC
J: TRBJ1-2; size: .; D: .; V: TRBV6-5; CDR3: CASSYGPIYGYTF; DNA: TGTGCCAGCAGTTACGGGCCGATCTATGGCTACACCTTC
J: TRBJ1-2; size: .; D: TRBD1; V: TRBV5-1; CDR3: CATTTGTGGSGGYGYTF; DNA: TGCGCCACGACCACCGGGACAGGGGGCAGCGGCGGGTATGGCTACACCTTC
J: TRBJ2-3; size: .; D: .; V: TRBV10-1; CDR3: CASSDFSLRDTQYF; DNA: TGCGCCAGCAGTGATTTTTCCCTGCGAGATACGCAGTATTTT
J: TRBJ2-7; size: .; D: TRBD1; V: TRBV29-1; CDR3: CSVLRDRGYEQYF; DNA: TGCAGCGTCCTCCGGGACAGGGGGTACGAGCAGTACTTC
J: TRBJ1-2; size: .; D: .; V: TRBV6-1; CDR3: CASKGQGKGYTF; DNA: TGTGCCAGCAAGGGGCAGGGTAAGGGCTACACCTTC
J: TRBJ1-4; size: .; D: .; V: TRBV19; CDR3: CASSISGEKLFF; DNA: TGTGCCAGTAGTATCTCGGGTGAAAAACTGTTTTTT
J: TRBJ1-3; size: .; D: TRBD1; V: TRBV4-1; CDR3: CASRLTGDSGNTIYF; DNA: TGCGCCAGCAGACTAACAGGGGACTCTGGAAACACCATATATTTT
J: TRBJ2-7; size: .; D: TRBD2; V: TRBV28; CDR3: CASSLRTGGEQYF; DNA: TGTGCCAGCAGCCTCCGGACGGGGGGCGAGCAGTACTTC
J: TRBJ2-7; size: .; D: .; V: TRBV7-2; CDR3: CASSRGGGFSGEQYF; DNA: TGTGCCAGCAGTAGAGGAGGGGGCTTCAGCGGCGAGCAGTACTTC
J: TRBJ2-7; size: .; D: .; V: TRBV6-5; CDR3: CASSYSIPSEQYF; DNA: TGTGCCAGCAGTTACTCGATTCCCAGCGAGCAGTACTTC
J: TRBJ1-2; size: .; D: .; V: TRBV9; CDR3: CASSVEEGTGYGYTF; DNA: TGTGCCAGCAGCGTAGAGGAGGGGACGGGCTATGGCTACACCTTC
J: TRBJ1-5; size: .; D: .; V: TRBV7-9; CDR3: CASSLAGTDQPQHF; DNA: TGTGCCAGCAGCTTAGCAGGCACAGATCAGCCCCAGCATTTT
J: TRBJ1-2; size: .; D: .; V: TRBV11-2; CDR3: CASRQISESVYGYTF; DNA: TGTGCCAGCAGGCAGATAAGCGAGAGTGTCTATGGCTACACCTTC
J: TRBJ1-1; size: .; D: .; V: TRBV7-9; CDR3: CASSSLGAGNTEAFF; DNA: TGTGCCAGCAGCTCGTTGGGGGCCGGGAACACTGAAGCTTTCTTT
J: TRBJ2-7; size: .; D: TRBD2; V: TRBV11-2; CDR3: CASSLRVAPAGGYYEQYF; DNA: TGTGCCAGCAGCTTAAGGGTTGCCCCAGCGGGGGGCTACTACGAGCAGTACTTC
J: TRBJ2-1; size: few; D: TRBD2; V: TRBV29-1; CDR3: CSVPSWGGRTSGSGQFF; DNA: TGCAGCGTTCCCTCATGGGGTGGCAGGACTAGCGGGAGCGGGCAGTTCTTC
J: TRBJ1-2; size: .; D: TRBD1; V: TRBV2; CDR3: CASRSTGGNGYTF; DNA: TGTGCCAGCCGATCAACAGGGGGCAATGGCTACACCTTC
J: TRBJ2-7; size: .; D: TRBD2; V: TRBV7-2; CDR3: CASSLASGGGSYEQYF; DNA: TGTGCCAGCAGCTTAGCGTCGGGCGGGGGTTCCTACGAGCAGTACTTC
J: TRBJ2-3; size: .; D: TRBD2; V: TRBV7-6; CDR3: CASSLWIAGGTDTQYF; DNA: TGTGCCAGCAGCTTATGGATAGCGGGGGGCACAGATACGCAGTATTTT
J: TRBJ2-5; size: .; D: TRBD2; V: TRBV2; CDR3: CASSALTSGVETQYF; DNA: TGTGCCAGCAGTGCCCTGACTAGCGGGGTGGAGACCCAGTACTTC
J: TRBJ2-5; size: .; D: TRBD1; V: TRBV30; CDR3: CAWDRGQETQYF; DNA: TGTGCCTGGGACAGGGGACAAGAGACCCAGTACTTC
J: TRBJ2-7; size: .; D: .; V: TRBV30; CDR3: CAWSVPGTNSYEQYF; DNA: TGTGCCTGGAGTGTACCCGGGACAAACTCCTACGAGCAGTACTTC
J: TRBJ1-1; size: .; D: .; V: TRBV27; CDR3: CASSLWAGKFTEAFF; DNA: TGTGCCAGCAGTTTATGGGCAGGGAAGTTCACTGAAGCTTTCTTT
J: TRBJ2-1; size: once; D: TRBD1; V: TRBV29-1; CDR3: CSVELQGAVYNEQFF; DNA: TGCAGCGTTGAACTTCAGGGGGCGGTGTACAATGAGCAGTTCTTC
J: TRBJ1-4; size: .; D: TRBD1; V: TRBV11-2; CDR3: CASSPGQGTYEKLFF; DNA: TGTGCCAGCAGCCCGGGACAGGGGACGTATGAAAAACTGTTTTTT
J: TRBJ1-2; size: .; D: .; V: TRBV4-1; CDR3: CASSLSGTGNYGYTF; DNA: TGCGCCAGCAGCCTCTCAGGGACTGGAAACTATGGCTACACCTTC
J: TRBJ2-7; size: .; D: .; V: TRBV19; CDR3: CASSSSQGYEQYF; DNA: TGTGCCAGTAGTTCCTCGCAGGGTTACGAGCAGTACTTC
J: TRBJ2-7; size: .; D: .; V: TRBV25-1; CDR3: CASSEYYASSYEQYF; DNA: TGTGCCAGCAGTGAATATTATGCCAGCTCCTACGAGCAGTACTTC
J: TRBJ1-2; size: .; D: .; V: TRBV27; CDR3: CASSFTGNYGYTF; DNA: TGTGCCAGCAGTTTCACGGGAAACTATGGCTACACCTTC
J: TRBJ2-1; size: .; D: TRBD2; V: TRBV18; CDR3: CASSPQSNLGRGGSYNEQFF; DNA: TGTGCCAGCTCACCGCAGTCGAATCTTGGGAGGGGAGGGTCCTACAATGAGCAGTTCTTC
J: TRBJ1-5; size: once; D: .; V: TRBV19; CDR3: CASKGLRTYHQPQHF; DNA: TGTGCCAGTAAGGGCTTGAGGACATATCATCAGCCCCAGCATTTT
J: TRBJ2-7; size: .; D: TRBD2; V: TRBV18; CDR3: CASRTSGTYEQYF; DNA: TGTGCCAGCCGGACTAGCGGTACCTACGAGCAGTACTTC
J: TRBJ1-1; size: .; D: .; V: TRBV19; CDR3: CASRYRERLTEAFF; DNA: TGTGCCAGTAGGTACAGGGAAAGGCTCACTGAAGCTTTCTTT
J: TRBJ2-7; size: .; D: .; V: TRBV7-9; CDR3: CASGARGPTGLEQYF; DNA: TGTGCCAGCGGGGCACGAGGCCCGACAGGACTCGAGCAGTACTTC
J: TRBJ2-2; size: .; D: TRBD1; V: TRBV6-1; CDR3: CAGSEAPGGWTGELFF; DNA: TGTGCCGGCAGTGAAGCCCCAGGGGGCTGGACCGGGGAGCTGTTTTTT
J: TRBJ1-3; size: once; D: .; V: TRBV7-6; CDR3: CASSLLQGSGNTIYF; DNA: TGTGCCAGCAGCTTACTACAGGGAAGTGGAAACACCATATATTTT
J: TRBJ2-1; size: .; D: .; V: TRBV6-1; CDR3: CASIWASPIGEQFF; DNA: TGTGCCAGCATCTGGGCCTCTCCAATTGGTGAGCAGTTCTTC
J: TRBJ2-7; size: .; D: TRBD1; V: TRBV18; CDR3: CASSPGDRGPWEQYF; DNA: TGTGCCAGCTCACCTGGGGATAGGGGGCCTTGGGAGCAGTACTTC
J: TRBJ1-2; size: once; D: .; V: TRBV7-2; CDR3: CASSYGGPLHYGYTF; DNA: TGTGCCAGCAGCTACGGGGGGCCCCTCCACTATGGCTACACCTTC
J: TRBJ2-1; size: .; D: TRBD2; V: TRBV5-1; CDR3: CASSIGSSGGSYNEQFF; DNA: TGCGCCAGCAGCATTGGATCGAGCGGGGGCTCCTACAATGAGCAGTTCTTC
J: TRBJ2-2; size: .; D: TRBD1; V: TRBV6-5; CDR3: CASGGTGRAGELFF; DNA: TGTGCCAGCGGTGGGACAGGGAGGGCCGGGGAGCTGTTTTTT